One sample yielded the 5 T cell receptor beta chains listed below, sequenced in a study of T cells after yellow fever vaccination. Using its own MiXCR run on the 5' RACE reads, TCRdb lists one record per CDR3 protein. The repertoire includes about 400,000 distinct CDR3 sequences, approximately 5.7% of them detected once, and about 15% sits in the top ten. The input for sequencing was PBMCs, taken 5 days after the yellow fever booster vaccination. The source of these receptors is a man aged 30 to 39 who received the YFV17D yellow fever vaccine.

This clonotype was recorded many times. The genes are TRBV9 and TRBJ1-2; D remains unclear. Germline V CDR1 and CDR2: SGDLS, YYNGEE. V was trimmed by 0 bases and J by 7 bases, leaving 16 bases between them. The CDR3 length is 15 residues. The CDR3 nucleotides read TGTGCCAGCAGCGTAGGGGCAGGCCCACCGGCTGGCTACACCTTC. Its translation is CASSVGAGPPAGYTF.

The rearrangement uses TRBV23-1 and TRBJ1-6; D is unclear. TRBV23-1 is reported as an ORF; its role is uncertain. The CDR3 has 15 amino acids. Trimming left V 3 bases short and J 8 bases short, with 14 bases between. The CDR3 reads CASSHPPSSDSPLHF. CDR3 sequence (DNA): TGCGCCAGCAGTCACCCCCCCAGCTCGGATTCACCCCTCCACTTT.

This chain joins TRBV20-1 and TRBJ1-5; no clear D gene. The CDR3 has 16 amino acids. Germline V gene sequence: CDR1 DFQATT, CDR2 SNEGSKA (reference sequence). The ends were cut back, 0 bases at V and 2 bases at J, with 14 bases in the middle. DNA of the CDR3: TGCAGTGCTAGAGATTCTAGGCGGGGAGGCAATCAGCCCCAGCATTTT. It translates to CSARDSRRGGNQPQHF.

The V and J genes are TRBV11-2 and TRBJ2-1; D uncertain. CDR1 is SGHAT, CDR2 FQNNGV, per germline. The CDR3 has 11 amino acids. Trimming cost V 4 bases and J 8 bases, with 6 bases left between them. The CDR3 sequence: CASSSIDEQFF. The CDR3 DNA reads as TGTGCCAGCAGCTCCATCGATGAGCAGTTCTTC.

This clonotype was counted between two and nine times. The rearrangement joins TRBV7-3 to TRBJ2-1, with D tentatively TRBD1 (6 bases). Looked up from germline, CDR1 is SGHTA and CDR2 is FQGTGA. The CDR3 contains 14 residues. Trimming stripped 1 base from V and 11 bases from J, with 15 bases between. The chain's CDR3 is CASSLNSGQGQQFF. As DNA, the CDR3 is TGTGCCAGCAGCTTAAATTCCGGCCAGGGGCAGCAGTTCTTC.